The entry below describes one T cell receptor (beta chain). The target antigen is unknown. Germline V gives CDR1 SGHAT, CDR2 FQNNGV. Trimming removed 2 bases at V and 10 bases at J, with 17 bases between. The CDR3 runs to 14 residues. This entry belongs to a study of T cell responses to AZD1222 COVID-19 vaccine. Study details: Analysis merged second doses at about 4 or about 12 weeks. Overall study results and limits: Compared with day 0, the breadth and depth of the Spike-specific TCR repertoire rose significantly after two doses of AZD1222. Vaccine-associated CD4 TCRs spanned spike, dominant at 160-218 and 743-854. Reportedly, nearly half of unique spike TCRs recognized epitopes outside B.1.351/B.1.1.7 mutations.

Using immunoSEQ multiplex PCR, the repertoire was profiled, and TCRdb retains in-frame clones only, with some absent. In the table there are over 150,000 clones, about 92% of which are singletons. This chain connects TRBV11-2 to TRBJ1-1; D possibly corresponds to TRBD1 (5 bases). Sequencing was performed on peripheral blood, taken on day 0 of AZD1222 vaccination. The sequence came from an adult in good health. The CDR3 DNA reads TGTGCCAGCAGCTTATGGGGACCGCGGGGGATAGCTTTCTTT. Its translation is CASSLWGPRGIAFF. The variable domain in full, with the rest retrieved from reference TRBV11-2 and TRBJ1-1, is EAGVAQSPRYKIIEKRQSVAFWCNPISGHATLYWYQQILGQGPKLLIQFQNNGVVDDSQLPKDRFSAERLKGVDSTLKIQPAKLEDSAVYLCASSLWGPRGIAFFGQGTRLTVV.